The rows below give T cell receptor beta chains drawn from one sample of a study of OX40 agonist ivuxolimab in advanced cancers. Assay: immunoSEQ multiplex PCR; the TCRdb copy retains only in-frame clones and omits some. The table records 77,000 or so clones, approximately 90% of them present only once. Specimen: CD4+ or CD8+ T cells sorted from blood, collected in a trial of the OX40 agonist ivuxolimab. The receptors derive from an adult with an advanced solid tumor such as melanoma, head and neck, liver or kidney cancer. Each CDR3 is given with its conserved first and last residue. The D gene is left open where the match is weak. A clone size is listed for some rows: how often the clone was seen (once, few, many), or a class if it is expanded.

NA	NA	TRBV7-9	TRBJ2-1	CASRPLAADPTNEQFF	TGTGCCAGCAGACCCCTGGCGGCGGACCCAACCAATGAGCAGTTCTTC
NA	NA	TRBV9	TRBJ2-3	CASGGGPTDTQYF	TGTGCCAGCGGGGGCGGGCCCACAGATACGCAGTATTTT
TRBD2	NA	TRBV9	TRBJ2-1	CASSARTSGGNEQFF	TGTGCCAGCAGCGCCCGGACTAGCGGGGGGAATGAGCAGTTCTTC
NA	NA	TRBV6-1	TRBJ1-6	CASSEVGGLENNSPLHF	TGTGCCAGCAGTGAGGTTGGCGGGCTCGAGAATAATTCACCCCTCCACTTT
NA	few	TRBV6-1	TRBJ2-7	CASTGGLPPYEQYF	TGTGCCAGCACTGGCGGGCTACCCCCATACGAGCAGTACTTC
TRBD1	NA	TRBV10-1	TRBJ1-1	CASRTGGREKVVNTEAFF	TGCGCCAGCCGGACAGGGGGCAGAGAAAAAGTAGTCAACACTGAAGCTTTCTTT
NA	NA	TRBV9	TRBJ1-3	CASSGGRGDSGNTIYF	TGTGCCAGCAGCGGGGGCCGAGGGGACTCTGGAAACACCATATATTTT
NA	NA	TRBV7-9	TRBJ1-2	CASSLASQYGYTF	TGTGCCAGCAGCTTAGCTTCTCAATATGGCTACACCTTC
NA	NA	TRBV18	TRBJ1-5	CASSDTLGQNQPQHF	TGTGCCAGCTCGGACACCCTCGGCCAAAATCAGCCCCAGCATTTT
TRBD2	NA	TRBV28	TRBJ2-1	CASSSPSTSGRDEQFF	TGTGCCAGCAGTTCCCCCTCGACTAGCGGGAGAGATGAGCAGTTCTTC
NA	NA	TRBV9	TRBJ2-2	CASSVENTGELFF	TGTGCCAGCAGCGTAGAGAACACCGGGGAGCTGTTTTTT
NA	NA	TRBV19	TRBJ2-5	CASRVRSGETQYF	TGTGCCAGTAGGGTCCGCAGTGGCGAGACCCAGTACTTC
NA	NA	TRBV29-1	TRBJ2-2	CSVERGANTGELFF	TGCAGCGTTGAGAGAGGGGCGAACACCGGGGAGCTGTTTTTT
TRBD2	NA	TRBV28	TRBJ2-1	CASSPLAGRSYNEQFF	TGTGCCAGCAGTCCGTTAGCGGGACGATCCTACAATGAGCAGTTCTTC
TRBD1	NA	TRBV5-1	TRBJ1-2	CASSLEGANYGYTF	TGCGCCAGCAGCTTGGAGGGGGCAAACTATGGCTACACCTTC
NA	NA	TRBV7-9	TRBJ2-3	CASSYTPGGPDRTDTQYF	TGTGCCAGCAGCTACACCCCAGGGGGGCCTGATCGCACAGATACGCAGTATTTT
NA	NA	TRBV6-6	TRBJ2-5	CASSYLGNQETQYF	TGTGCCAGCAGTTACCTTGGGAACCAAGAGACCCAGTACTTC
NA	NA	TRBV11-3	TRBJ2-1	CASSLEVDTSYNEQFF	TGTGCCAGCAGCTTGGAAGTCGATACATCCTACAATGAGCAGTTCTTC
TRBD1	NA	TRBV4-2	TRBJ1-4	CASSQDGTDDEKLFF	TGTGCCAGCAGCCAAGATGGGACAGATGATGAAAAACTGTTTTTT
NA	NA	TRBV11-1	TRBJ1-1	CASSFHNTEAFF	TGTGCCAGCAGCTTTCATAACACTGAAGCTTTCTTT
NA	NA	TRBV28	TRBJ2-1	CASSAGGEEQQFF	TGTGCCAGCTCCGCCGGCGGGGAAGAGCAGCAGTTCTTC
NA	NA	TRBV5-1	TRBJ1-2	CASSLARRSGYTF	TGCGCCAGCAGCTTGGCCCGGCGGAGCGGCTACACCTTC
NA	NA	TRBV4-1	TRBJ2-4	CASSQDEGTALAKNIQYF	TGCGCCAGCAGCCAAGATGAAGGGACCGCCTTAGCCAAAAACATTCAGTACTTC
NA	NA	TRBV2	TRBJ2-2	CAGTPGVANTGELFF	TGTGCCGGCACCCCCGGGGTCGCGAACACCGGGGAGCTGTTTTTT
TRBD2	NA	TRBV7-2	TRBJ2-1	CASSWEPGLAGSNEQFF	TGTGCCAGCAGCTGGGAACCGGGACTAGCGGGTTCCAATGAGCAGTTCTTC
NA	NA	TRBV6-1	TRBJ1-1	CASPPTTGWDTEAFF	TGTGCCAGTCCCCCAACGACAGGATGGGACACTGAAGCTTTCTTT
TRBD2	NA	TRBV4-1	TRBJ2-7	CASSLSGLAGGSYEQYF	TGCGCCAGCAGCCTCTCTGGACTAGCGGGAGGGTCCTACGAGCAGTACTTC
NA	NA	TRBV12-5	TRBJ1-1	CASGLVREAFF	TGTGCTAGTGGTTTGGTACGTGAAGCTTTCTTT
TRBD2	NA	TRBV7-3	TRBJ2-5	CASSAAGLETQYF	TGTGCCAGCAGCGCAGCGGGGCTAGAGACCCAGTACTTC
TRBD2	NA	TRBV5-7	TRBJ2-7	CASSRRGLAGTLSYEQYF	TGTGCCAGCAGCCGGAGAGGACTAGCGGGAACCCTCTCCTACGAGCAGTACTTC
NA	NA	TRBV4-2	TRBJ1-3	CASSQEWSVRGNTIYF	TGTGCCAGCAGCCAAGAATGGTCAGTCAGGGGAAACACCATATATTTT
NA	NA	TRBV6-1	TRBJ2-3	CASSEQGGRADTQYF	TGTGCCAGCAGTGAACAGGGGGGACGCGCAGATACGCAGTATTTT
TRBD1	NA	TRBV5-1	TRBJ2-3	CASKVGGSTDTQYF	TGCGCCAGCAAGGTAGGGGGCAGCACAGATACGCAGTATTTT
NA	NA	TRBV19	TRBJ2-6	CASSVTGSGANVLTF	TGTGCCAGTAGTGTGACAGGCTCTGGGGCCAACGTCCTGACTTTC
TRBD1	NA	TRBV13	TRBJ1-2	CASRRLQGAGYGYTF	TGTGCCAGCAGGCGGCTACAGGGGGCTGGCTATGGCTACACCTTC
NA	NA	TRBV4-2	TRBJ2-1	CASSQERIEQFF	TGTGCCAGCAGCCAAGAAAGGATTGAGCAGTTCTTC
TRBD1	NA	TRBV5-4	TRBJ1-4	CASSLSRDRGRGEKLFF	TGTGCCAGCAGCCTGTCCCGGGACAGGGGAAGAGGAGAAAAACTGTTTTTT
TRBD2	NA	TRBV28	TRBJ2-5	CASSLSVGEGQETQYF	TGTGCCAGCAGTTTAAGTGTCGGGGAGGGCCAGGAGACCCAGTACTTC
TRBD2	once	TRBV4-1	TRBJ2-3	CASSPRDGGIVGGDTQYF	TGCGCCAGCAGCCCCCGGGACGGGGGGATTGTTGGCGGGGATACGCAGTATTTT
TRBD2	NA	TRBV29-1	TRBJ2-7	CSVSLLADSYEQYF	TGCAGCGTTAGTCTGCTAGCGGACTCCTACGAGCAGTACTTC
NA	NA	TRBV18	TRBJ2-7	CASSQQVYEQYF	TGTGCCAGCTCACAACAGGTGTACGAGCAGTACTTC
NA	NA	TRBV10-3	TRBJ1-5	CAISQSNQPQHF	TGTGCCATTTCCCAATCGAATCAGCCCCAGCATTTT
TRBD1	NA	TRBV29-1	TRBJ1-1	CSVDSRGTGPNTEAFF	TGCAGCGTTGACTCTCGGGGGACAGGGCCGAACACTGAAGCTTTCTTT
TRBD1	NA	TRBV5-1	TRBJ1-4	CASSLDRGLEKLFF	TGCGCCAGCAGCTTGGACAGGGGGCTTGAAAAACTGTTTTTT
NA	NA	TRBV7-9	TRBJ1-2	CASSWGEFYGYTF	TGTGCCAGCAGCTGGGGAGAATTCTATGGCTACACCTTC
NA	NA	TRBV28	TRBJ1-2	CASTSQGISHGYTF	TGTGCCAGCACCTCACAGGGAATCAGTCATGGCTACACCTTC
NA	NA	TRBV5-1	TRBJ2-1	CASSLSRPHNEQFF	TGCGCCAGCAGCTTGAGCAGGCCCCACAATGAGCAGTTCTTC
NA	NA	TRBV12-1	TRBJ2-1	CASSSGIEGLAGVNEQFF	TGTGCCAGCAGCTCCGGGATCGAGGGACTAGCGGGAGTCAATGAGCAGTTCTTC
NA	few	TRBV19	TRBJ1-1	CASSTDGTPATEAFF	TGTGCCAGTAGTACTGACGGGACTCCAGCCACTGAAGCTTTCTTT
TRBD1	NA	TRBV5-1	TRBJ2-5	CASSPDRSEETQYF	TGCGCCAGCAGCCCGGACAGGTCGGAAGAGACCCAGTACTTC
TRBD2	NA	TRBV9	TRBJ2-5	CASSVGGTSETQYF	TGTGCCAGCAGCGTAGGGGGGACTAGCGAGACCCAGTACTTC
NA	NA	TRBV7-9	TRBJ2-6	CASSPTLVGGANVLTF	TGTGCCAGCAGCCCAACACTCGTAGGGGGGGCCAACGTCCTGACTTTC
NA	NA	TRBV18	TRBJ1-2	CASSLAVDDYGYTF	TGTGCCAGCTCACTTGCGGTTGATGACTATGGCTACACCTTC